These 32 T cell receptor beta chains were sequenced from one sample in a study of shared clonotypes between healthy human individuals. This table comes from immunoSEQ multiplex PCR, and its TCRdb copy is limited to in-frame clones, with some not included. Among some 2.4 million clones listed, roughly 93% were seen once. Sequencing used naive CD4+ T cells from PBMCs. The subset denotes: CD45RA+ positively selected. All receptors derive from a man aged 18 to 29 in good health. Some clones in this sample may be carry-over from other donors' samples.

The chain joins TRBV11-2 to TRBJ1-4; D is undetermined. V lost 1 base to trimming and J lost 7 bases, with 16 bases between them. Per the germline V gene, CDR1 is SGHAT and CDR2 is FQNNGV. The CDR3 is 16 amino acids. CDR3 amino acids: CASSLGGRQDGEKLFF. Here the CDR3 DNA reads TGTGCCAGCAGCTTAGGAGGGCGGCAGGATGGTGAAAAACTGTTTTTT.

This clone was recorded a few times. This chain links TRBV9 with TRBJ1-3; the D is unclear. Germline CDR1 SGDLS, CDR2 YYNGEE. The CDR3 has 13 residues. The V and J ends lost 0 bases and 14 bases respectively, with 15 bases between them. CDR3 DNA sequence: TGTGCCAGCAGCGTAGTGGCCGCGGTAGGGCTATATTTT. It translates to CASSVVAAVGLYF.

The V and J genes are TRBV9 and TRBJ2-5; D not resolved. The V and J ends lost 0 bases and 1 base respectively, with 7 bases between them. The CDR3 is made up of 14 amino acids. The germline V gene encodes CDR1 SGDLS and CDR2 YYNGEE. Here the CDR3 reads CASSVDSLQETQYF. DNA of the CDR3: TGTGCCAGCAGCGTAGACAGCCTCCAAGAGACCCAGTACTTC. Based on the CDR3 plus reference TRBV9 and TRBJ2-5, the full variable domain is DSGVTQTPKHLITATGQRVTLRCSPRSGDLSVYWYQQSLDQGLQFLIQYYNGEERAKGNILERFSAQQFPDLHSELNLSSLELGDSALYFCASSVDSLQETQYFGPGTRLLVL.

The V gene is TRBV2, the J gene TRBJ1-4; D gene uncertain. This CDR3 has 14 amino acids. CDR1 is SNHLY, CDR2 FYNNEI, per germline. Trimming removed 4 bases at V and 7 bases at J, with 13 bases between. The CDR3 here is CASSASSVSEKLFF. The CDR3 nucleotides are TGTGCCAGCAGTGCTAGCTCCGTGAGTGAAAAACTGTTTTTT. The full variable domain, rest sourced from reference TRBV2 and TRBJ1-4, is EPEVTQTPSHQVTQMGQEVILRCVPISNHLYFYWYRQILGQKVEFLVSFYNNEISEKSEIFDDQFSVERPDGSNFTLKIRSTKLEDSAMYFCASSASSVSEKLFFGSGTQLSVL.

The genes are TRBV12-5 and TRBJ2-3; D is perhaps TRBD1 (6 bases). The CDR3 contains 14 residues. V was pared by 2 bases and J by 3 bases, with 9 bases between. Germline V gene data show CDR1 as LGHNT and CDR2 as FRNRAP. The DNA for the CDR3 is TGTGCTAGTGGTTTGTTCAGGGGAACAGATACGCAGTATTTT. Amino acid sequence: CASGLFRGTDTQYF.

The V gene is TRBV28, the J gene TRBJ2-5; 7 nucleotides align to TRBD2. The CDR3 runs to 16 residues. V was pared by 2 bases and J by 4 bases, with 10 bases of the junction left unmatched. The V gene's germline CDR1 is MDHEN and CDR2 SYDVKM. In nucleotides, the CDR3 is TGTGCCAGCAGTTTAAGGACTAGTGGGACGGGAGAGACCCAGTACTTC. Its translation is CASSLRTSGTGETQYF.

This chain joins TRBV14 and TRBJ2-3, with TRBD2 matching 7 bases. Looked up from germline, CDR1 is SGHDN and CDR2 is FVKESK. The trim removed 1 base at V and 14 bases at J, leaving 3 bases unmatched. The CDR3 runs 11 residues. This CDR3 reads CASSQGRERYF. In DNA, the CDR3 is TGTGCCAGCAGCCAAGGGCGGGAGCGGTATTTT. Complete variable domain (other parts from reference TRBV14 and TRBJ2-3): EAGVTQFPSHSVIEKGQTVTLRCDPISGHDNLYWYRRVMGKEIKFLLHFVKESKQDESGMPNNRFLAERTGGTYSTLKVQPAELEDSGVYFCASSQGRERYFGPGTRLTVL.

Notes on this clone: Other nucleotide sequences in the sample specify the same CDR3. DNA of the CDR3: TGTGCCAGCAGTCCGGGCTATGGCTACACCTTC. It specifies CASSPGYGYTF. The V and J genes are TRBV28 and TRBJ1-2; D uncertain. CDR1 and CDR2 (germline): MDHEN, SYDVKM. Between the trimmed V and J ends, which lost 5 bases and 4 bases, there was a span of 5 bases. This CDR3 region has 11 residues.

The chain employs TRBV5-1 and TRBJ2-3; 12 positions agree with TRBD2. Germline-derived CDR1 and CDR2 are SGHRS and YFSETQ. The V gene end was trimmed by 4 bases and the J gene end by 3 bases; junction bases not matched to a gene: 6. This CDR3 has 16 residues. CDR3 in amino acids: CASSQRTSGATDTQYF. The CDR3 region has the DNA TGCGCCAGCAGCCAGCGGACTAGCGGGGCTACAGATACGCAGTATTTT.

The V call is TRBV5-1, the J call TRBJ2-7, with a possible D match to TRBD2 (6 bases). The ends were cut back, 4 bases at V and 1 base at J, with 15 bases in the middle. The germline CDR1 and CDR2 sequences are SGHRS and YFSETQ. The CDR3 runs 15 residues. The chain's CDR3 is CASSLRTTTSYEQYF. The CDR3 DNA sequence: TGCGCCAGCAGCCTACGGACTACGACGTCCTACGAGCAGTACTTC.

Here the CDR3 reads CASSFYLTGELFF. In nucleotides, the CDR3 is TGTGCCAGCAGTTTTTATCTCACCGGGGAGCTGTTTTTT. V and J are TRBV28 and TRBJ2-2; no clear D gene. Germline V lookup: CDR1 MDHEN, CDR2 SYDVKM. The CDR3 spans 13 residues. V lost 3 bases and J 4 bases, leaving 6 bases between the germline ends.

The J gene is TRBJ2-6, the V gene TRBV2; possible D gene TRBD1, 6 bases. The CDR3 extends over 15 amino acids. The germline gives CDR1 SNHLY, CDR2 FYNNEI. V shed 8 bases and J shed 1 base, with 12 bases lying between them. CDR3 sequence reads: CASHPGVSGANVLTF. DNA of the CDR3: TGTGCCAGCCACCCAGGGGTTTCTGGGGCCAACGTCCTGACTTTC.

The chain has TRBV7-2 and TRBJ1-1, with 7 bases that match TRBD1. The V and J ends lost 5 bases and 8 bases, in that order; junction bases with no gene match: 5. The CDR3 covers 12 residues. Germline CDR1 is SGHTA and CDR2 is FQGNSA. In DNA, the CDR3 is TGTGCCAGCAGCATCAGGACAGGAGAAGCTTTCTTT. It encodes CASSIRTGEAFF. Together with reference TRBV7-2 and TRBJ1-1, the CDR3 gives the full variable domain: GAGVSQSPSNKVTEKGKDVELRCDPISGHTALYWYRQSLGQGLEFLIYFQGNSAPDKSGLPSDRFSAERTGGSVSTLTIQRTQQEDSAVYLCASSIRTGEAFFGQGTRLTVV.

The chain carries TRBV19 and TRBJ1-5, with TRBD1 identical over 7 bases. The CDR3 is made up of 17 amino acids. V trimming: 9 bases; J trimming: 5 bases; junction bases outside the gene matches: 19. Looked up from germline, CDR1 is LNHDA and CDR2 is SQIVND (reference sequence). CDR3 nucleotide sequence: TGTGCCAGCCGAGTAACCACCGGGACAGCGAGCCATCAGCCCCAGCATTTT. Its protein is CASRVTTGTASHQPQHF.

This sequence joins TRBV2 and TRBJ2-1; 10 positions agree with TRBD2. Trimming at V came to 3 bases and at J to 5 bases, leaving 7 bases not matched to a gene. The germline CDR1 and CDR2 sequences are SNHLY and FYNNEI. The CDR3 spans 16 residues. CDR3 in DNA: TGTGCCAGCAGTGACTCTCTAGCGGGAGTAAACAATGAGCAGTTCTTC. Its translation is CASSDSLAGVNNEQFF.

The rearrangement joins TRBV19 to TRBJ2-2, with TRBD2 as a possible D gene (5 bases). V was trimmed by 3 bases and J by 5 bases, leaving 7 bases between them. Germline V gives CDR1 LNHDA, CDR2 SQIVND (reference sequence). The CDR3 contains 13 residues. The CDR3 DNA reads TGTGCCAGTAGTATTTGGAGGACCGGGGAGCTGTTTTTT. Residues: CASSIWRTGELFF.

This clone was seen only once. The J gene is TRBJ2-7, the V gene TRBV4-2; 10 bases fit TRBD2. This CDR3 spans 15 amino acids. In germline, CDR1 is LGHNA, CDR2 YNFKEQ. V was pared by 1 base and J by 2 bases, with 2 bases of the junction left unmatched. CDR3 protein: CASSQGTSGAYEQYF. The CDR3, as DNA: TGTGCCAGCAGCCAAGGGACTAGCGGAGCCTACGAGCAGTACTTC.

The J gene is TRBJ2-7, the V gene TRBV6-4, with D perhaps given as TRBD1 or TRBD2 (5 bases each). This CDR3 spans 12 amino acids. V gave up 2 bases and J gave up 13 bases, with 15 bases separating them. Looked up from germline, CDR1 is MRHNA and CDR2 is SNTAGT. Written as DNA, the CDR3 is TGTGCCAGCAGTGACGGTACCGGGACCCCTTACTTC. It codes for CASSDGTGTPYF.

The table lists this clone with a count of one. The J gene is TRBJ2-1, the V gene TRBV11-2, with TRBD1 as a possible D gene (7 bases). V was clipped by 1 base and J by 5 bases, with 12 bases between them. This CDR3 comprises 15 residues. The V gene's germline CDR1 is SGHAT and CDR2 FQNNGV. CDR3 amino acids: CASSLVRGRHNEQFF. In nucleotides, the CDR3 is TGTGCCAGCAGCTTAGTCAGGGGGAGGCACAATGAGCAGTTCTTC.

The chain carries TRBV5-4 and TRBJ1-2; TRBD1 matches at 8 bases. Germline values: CDR1 SGHNT, CDR2 YYREEE (reference sequence). The CDR3 covers 15 residues. V lost 0 bases and J lost 4; bases outside the gene matches: 5. The CDR3 nucleotides read TGTGCCAGCAGCTTGGAGCCAGGGGGCGGCTATGGCTACACCTTC. Translation gives CASSLEPGGGYGYTF.

The chain links TRBV18 to TRBJ2-2; D unresolved. The CDR3 length is 16 residues. Deletions cut 2 bases from V and 1 base from J, with 11 bases between. Germline CDR1 is KGHSH and CDR2 is LQKENI. This CDR3 is CASSPKTGLNTGELFF. Here the CDR3 DNA reads TGTGCCAGCTCACCAAAAACCGGGCTGAACACCGGGGAGCTGTTTTTT.

The chain combines TRBV27 with TRBJ2-4; D uncertain. V was pared by 2 bases and J by 0 bases, with 11 bases between. Germline V lookup: CDR1 MNHEY, CDR2 SMNVEV (reference sequence). The CDR3 contains 16 residues. Here the CDR3 reads CASSLMANLAKNIQYF. Here the CDR3 DNA reads TGTGCCAGCAGTTTAATGGCCAATTTAGCCAAAAACATTCAGTACTTC.

The chain uses TRBV5-1 and TRBJ2-3; the D gene is possibly TRBD2 (5 bases). Looked up from germline, CDR1 is SGHRS and CDR2 is YFSETQ. There are 16 residues in the CDR3. Trimming pared 6 bases from V and 1 base from J, leaving 18 bases between. The CDR3 region is CASTRPGVLGTDTQYF. In DNA, the CDR3 is TGCGCCAGCACCCGACCCGGGGTCTTGGGCACAGATACGCAGTATTTT.

The rearrangement uses TRBV7-9 and TRBJ1-4; D possibly corresponds to TRBD1 (5 bases). The CDR3 length is 12 residues. The germline V gene encodes CDR1 SEHNR and CDR2 FQNEAQ (reference sequence). Trimming took off 7 bases at V and 8 bases at J, with 11 bases between the two ends. This CDR3 reads CASTQGGEKLFF. DNA of the CDR3: TGTGCCAGCACCCAGGGCGGCGAAAAACTGTTTTTT.

The chain links TRBV4-1 to TRBJ2-7; tentatively, D is TRBD2 (5 bases). The germline CDR1 and CDR2 sequences are MGHRA and YSYEKL. The CDR3 length is 13 residues. Trimming cost V 1 base and J 1 base, with 5 bases left between them. The CDR3 reads CASSQGLSYEQYF. The CDR3, as DNA: TGCGCCAGCAGCCAAGGACTATCCTACGAGCAGTACTTC.

This clone was observed a single time. The chain uses TRBV9 and TRBJ2-3; D might be TRBD1 or TRBD2, each matching 5 bases. The CDR3 spans 12 residues. Trimming shortened V by 9 bases and J by 1 base, and 9 bases separated the two germline ends. Germline CDR1 and CDR2: SGDLS and YYNGEE. The chain's CDR3 is CATGPGTDTQYF. DNA of the CDR3: TGTGCCACGGGACCGGGCACAGATACGCAGTATTTT.

In regard to this clone: Additional DNA sequences in this sample encode the identical CDR3. The chain joins TRBV28 to TRBJ2-3; D possibly corresponds to TRBD2 (5 bases). The V gene lost 2 bases and the J gene lost 4 bases, with 10 bases spanning the gap. The germline gives CDR1 MDHEN, CDR2 SYDVKM. The CDR3 sequence is 14 residues long. The CDR3, as DNA: TGTGCCAGCAGTTTACCGGGATTGGCAGATACGCAGTATTTT. Translated, it gives CASSLPGLADTQYF.

The chain uses TRBV29-1 and TRBJ2-3, with 7 bases that match TRBD2. J lost 4 bases, V lost 1 base, and 17 bases had no gene match. This CDR3 has 18 amino acids. The germline V gene encodes CDR1 SQVTM and CDR2 ANQGSEA. Here the CDR3 reads CSVEAKGTWEGRSDTQYF. The CDR3 DNA follows: TGCAGCGTTGAAGCCAAAGGGACGTGGGAGGGCCGATCAGATACGCAGTATTTT.

With regard to this clone: Other DNA sequences in this specimen translate into the identical CDR3. The CDR3 sequence is CASSPLAGVDTQYF. In DNA form, the CDR3 reads TGTGCCAGCAGTCCCTTGGCGGGAGTAGATACGCAGTATTTT. The chain has TRBV28 and TRBJ2-3, with TRBD2 matching 7 bases. V shed 5 bases, J shed 5 bases, and the junction held 7 bases outside the gene matches. Germline V gives CDR1 MDHEN, CDR2 SYDVKM. This CDR3 comprises 14 residues.

The chain is built from TRBV9 and TRBJ2-2; 10 bases match TRBD2. This CDR3 is built from 16 residues. The V gene end was trimmed by 0 bases and the J gene end by 7 bases; junction bases not matched to a gene: 6. The germline CDR1 and CDR2 sequences are SGDLS and YYNGEE. CDR3 bases: TGTGCCAGCAGCGTAGACAGCGGGAGGGCAAACGGGGAGCTGTTTTTT. Amino acid sequence: CASSVDSGRANGELFF.

The CDR3 loop is CASKGAGYGYTF. DNA for the CDR3: TGTGCCAGCAAGGGGGCGGGGTATGGCTACACCTTC. The chain employs TRBV2 and TRBJ1-2, with 7 bases aligning to TRBD1. Unmatched junction bases numbered 4, after V lost 7 bases and J lost 5 bases. Germline loops: CDR1 SNHLY, CDR2 FYNNEI. The CDR3 has 12 amino acids.

The chain couples TRBV2 to TRBJ2-3; D might be TRBD2 (6 bases). This CDR3 spans 15 amino acids. Looked up from germline, CDR1 is SNHLY and CDR2 is FYNNEI. V lost 3 bases, J lost 4 bases, and 14 bases lay in between. CDR3 sequence reads: CASSDGTWGADTQYF. CDR3 bases: TGTGCCAGCAGTGACGGGACGTGGGGGGCAGATACGCAGTATTTT.